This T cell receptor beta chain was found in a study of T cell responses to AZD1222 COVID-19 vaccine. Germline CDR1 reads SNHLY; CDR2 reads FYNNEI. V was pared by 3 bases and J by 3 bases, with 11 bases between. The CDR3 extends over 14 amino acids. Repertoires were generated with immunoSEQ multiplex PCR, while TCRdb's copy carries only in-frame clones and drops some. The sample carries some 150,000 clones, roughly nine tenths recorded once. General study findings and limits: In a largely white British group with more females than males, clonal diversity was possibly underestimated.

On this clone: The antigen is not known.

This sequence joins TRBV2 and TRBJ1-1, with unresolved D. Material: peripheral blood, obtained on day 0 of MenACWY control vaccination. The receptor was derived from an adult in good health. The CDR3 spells CASSDGPGDTEAFF. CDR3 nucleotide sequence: TGTGCCAGCAGTGATGGCCCGGGAGACACTGAAGCTTTCTTT.